These T cell receptor beta chains were read from a single sample in a study of cytomegalovirus exposure and HLA in healthy donors. The assay was immunoSEQ multiplex PCR, and TCRdb's table has in-frame clones only and misses some. The sample consists of under 250,000 clones, around 87% of them appearing once. The sample comprised PBMCs. The receptors stem from a young man in good health and CMV-seronegative. Both conserved end residues are part of each CDR3. D genes are given only for firm matches. A clone size is listed for some rows: how often the clone was seen (once, few, many), or a class if it is expanded.

TRBV4-1	TRBJ2-5	.	TRBD2	TGCGCCAGCAGCCAAGACGTTAGCGGGGTAACCCCCAACTTC	CASSQDVSGVTPNF
TRBV7-9	TRBJ2-2	.	.	TGTGCCAGCAGCCCGCAGGCGTCACCCGGGGAGCTGTTTTTT	CASSPQASPGELFF
TRBV5-6	TRBJ2-1	.	TRBD2	TGTGCCAGCAGCTTGGGACTAGCGGGAAATTCCTACAATGAGCAGTTCTTC	CASSLGLAGNSYNEQFF
TRBV5-4	TRBJ1-4	few	.	TGTGCCAGCAGCCTTTCGATCAGAAGTGAAAAACTGTTTTTT	CASSLSIRSEKLFF
TRBV7-3	TRBJ1-1	.	TRBD1	TGTGCCAGCAGCTTAGGTCAGGGGGCGGCGAACACTGAAGCTTTCTTT	CASSLGQGAANTEAFF
TRBV5-1	TRBJ2-1	.	TRBD2	TGCGCCAGCAGCTTGGCCTTAGCGGGAGGAAGGGGGAATGAGCAGTTCTTC	CASSLALAGGRGNEQFF
TRBV5-6	TRBJ2-2	.	.	TGTGCCAGCAGCTCTGGGTTGGGCAGGGGGGACACCGGGGAGCTGTTTTTT	CASSSGLGRGDTGELFF
TRBV5-4	TRBJ2-7	.	TRBD2	TGTGCCAGCAGCAGGGGACTAGCGGGGGGGCCTTCCTACGAGCAGTACTTC	CASSRGLAGGPSYEQYF
TRBV11-2	TRBJ2-3	once	.	TGTGCCAGCAGCCCTATGGACACCCAGAGCACAGATACGCAGTATTTT	CASSPMDTQSTDTQYF
TRBV27	TRBJ2-2	few	.	TGTGCCAGCTCATTGGCCGGGGGAATCAACACCGGGGAGCTGTTTTTT	CASSLAGGINTGELFF
TRBV2	TRBJ2-7	.	.	TGTGCCAGCAGTGAAGCTAGCGGAACCTACGAGCAGTACTTC	CASSEASGTYEQYF
TRBV29-1	TRBJ2-1	.	.	TGCAGCGTTGAAGAAGGAGCAGCCAGCTCCTACAATGAGCAGTTCTTC	CSVEEGAASSYNEQFF
TRBV6-1	TRBJ2-2	.	.	TGTGCCAGCAGACTAGCCGGCACCGGGGAGCTGTTTTTT	CASRLAGTGELFF
TRBV7-8	TRBJ1-5	.	.	TGTGCCAGCAGCTTAGTAGAATCGGGGGTTCAGCCCCAGCATTTT	CASSLVESGVQPQHF
TRBV5-6	TRBJ2-1	.	.	TGTGCCAGCAGCTTTGCCCCCCGTAGTGAGCAGTTCTTC	CASSFAPRSEQFF
TRBV15	TRBJ2-7	.	TRBD1	TGTGCCACCAGCAGAGCCGGACAGGGATCCTTGGGGGAGCAGTACTTC	CATSRAGQGSLGEQYF
TRBV2	TRBJ2-5	once	TRBD2	TGTGCCAGCAGTGGACTAGCTCCCTCAGAGACCCAGTACTTC	CASSGLAPSETQYF
TRBV6-5	TRBJ1-2	.	.	TGTGCCAGCAGTCCGACTAAAAGCGGCGGCTACACCTTC	CASSPTKSGGYTF
TRBV11-2	TRBJ2-5	.	TRBD1	TGTGCCAGCAGCTTACCGACTCAGGACAGGGCGGGCCAAGAGACCCAGTACTTC	CASSLPTQDRAGQETQYF
TRBV19	TRBJ1-2	.	.	TGTGCCAGTAGTAAAGAAGGGCGGGATGGCTACACCTTC	CASSKEGRDGYTF
TRBV2	TRBJ2-2	few	.	TGTGCCAGCAGTGCAGGGAACACCGGGGAGCTGTTTTTT	CASSAGNTGELFF
TRBV10-3	TRBJ2-1	.	TRBD2	TGTGCCATCAGTCGGGAGGGAGGCGCCTACAATGAGCAGTTCTTC	CAISREGGAYNEQFF
TRBV7-9	TRBJ2-6	.	TRBD1	TGTGCCAGCAGCTTGGTAGGCAGGGGGCGCCTTGGGGCCAACGTCCTGACTTTC	CASSLVGRGRLGANVLTF
TRBV19	TRBJ2-7	once	.	TGTGCCAGTAGTCCTAAACCGATCACCTACGAGCAGTACTTC	CASSPKPITYEQYF
TRBV25-1	TRBJ2-7	.	TRBD2	TGTGCCTCCCGCCGGACAGCGGGAGGGCTCTACGAGCAGTACTTC	CASRRTAGGLYEQYF
TRBV10-1	TRBJ2-3	.	.	TGCGCCAGCAGTGAGGTCCACACAGATACGCAGTATTTT	CASSEVHTDTQYF
TRBV29-1	TRBJ2-3	once	.	TGCAGCGGGGGCGGAAAAGCGGATACGCAGTATTTT	CSGGGKADTQYF
TRBV11-2	TRBJ2-7	.	.	TGTGCCAGCAGCTTAAAACCCTCGACCGGGAAGCAGTACTTC	CASSLKPSTGKQYF